A single T cell receptor beta chain is shown here with its context. Its antigen remains unknown. Profiled with immunoSEQ multiplex PCR; TCRdb holds only in-frame clones, not every one. Counted here are about 410,000 clones, about 89% occurring once; the ten biggest clones make up 1.9%. The sample comes from a study of Ad26.COV2.S vaccination and SARS-CoV-2 variants. Study overall: Doses of Ad26.COV2.S were injected into muscle once or twice, 56 days apart.

Regarding treatment: about 20 received Ad26.COV2.S at low or high dose, single or two shots; a few received placebo; per-sample allocation not given. Specimens were obtained on day 63 following the first vaccine or placebo injection. Whoever gave the sample was an adult aged 18-55 years in Boston. The CDR3 has 14 amino acids. Germline V gene data show CDR1 as SEHNR and CDR2 as FQNEAQ (reference sequence). Trimming shortened V by 5 bases and J by 0 bases, and 11 bases separated the two germline ends. Notes on the study in general: People given the vaccine had a wider spike-specific TCR breadth than placebo recipients did. Substantial breadth was reported for post-vaccination spike-specific CD8+ and CD4+ T cells.

V gene TRBV7-9 combines with J gene TRBJ2-7, with no clear D. This clonotype was obtained from a person between 18 and 59 years old who received the Ad26.COV2.S COVID-19 vaccine or a placebo. Sequencing was performed on peripheral blood, taken in a trial of Ad26.COV2.S vaccine versus placebo. The CDR3 loop is CASSPQIGSYEQYF. The CDR3 nucleotides are TGTGCCAGCAGCCCTCAAATCGGCTCCTACGAGCAGTACTTC.